The next 30 T cell receptor beta chains were all read from a single sample in a study of T cells in Graves' hyperthyroidism and ophthalmopathy. RNA transcripts were the template for amplifying TCR beta CDR3 regions. TCR CDR3 regions were first amplified by RT-PCR with HTBI primers. TCRdb independently ran MiXCR on the multiplex PCR reads; one entry per CDR3 protein. The sample shows nearly 600,000 distinct CDR3 sequences, 13% to 15% of them seen only once. Sequencing was carried out using blood. These receptors were obtained from a woman between 18 and 29 years old with Graves' ophthalmopathy.

This clonotype was seen repeatedly, ten times or more. The chain employs TRBV12-3 or TRBV12-4 and TRBJ2-7; TRBD2 is a possible D gene (6 bases). This CDR3 contains 13 residues. V was shortened by 2 bases and J by 9 bases, with 14 bases between the two germline ends. The CDR3 DNA sequence: TGTGCCAGCAGTTTACAATTAGTCGGGGGGCAGTACTTC. It is translated as CASSLQLVGGQYF.

In its sample, this clonotype was seen a few times. The J gene is TRBJ1-5, the V gene TRBV6-1, with D hard to call. Per germline, CDR1 MNHNS and CDR2 SASEGT. This CDR3 spans 15 amino acids. With 6 bases removed from V and 4 bases from J, the gap between germline ends came to 16 bases. CDR3 amino acids: CASRKGPRSNQPQHF. The CDR3 region has the DNA TGTGCCAGCAGAAAAGGCCCCCGTTCGAATCAGCCCCAGCATTTT.

This clonotype was picked up many times. The V gene is TRBV2, the J gene TRBJ1-5; TRBD1 matches at 9 bases. The CDR3 extends over 14 amino acids. Trimming removed 8 bases from V and 3 bases from J; junction bases left unmatched: 5. Germline V CDR1 and CDR2: SNHLY, FYNNEI. The CDR3 here is CASDRDRANQPQHF. CDR3 coding DNA: TGTGCCAGCGACCGGGACAGGGCCAATCAGCCCCAGCATTTT. The variable domain in full, completed from reference TRBV2 and TRBJ1-5, reads EPEVTQTPSHQVTQMGQEVILRCVPISNHLYFYWYRQILGQKVEFLVSFYNNEISEKSEIFDDQFSVERPDGSNFTLKIRSTKLEDSAMYFCASDRDRANQPQHFGDGTRLSIL.

Many counts were recorded for this clonotype. The chain couples TRBV29-1 to TRBJ2-5; a weak D match, TRBD1 (6 bases). This CDR3 has 15 residues. Trimming removed 3 bases from V and 7 bases from J, with 21 bases in between. CDR1 and CDR2 from the germline V gene are SQVTM and ANQGSEA. The CDR3 coding sequence is TGCAGCGTTGAGGTTGGGGACACCTCAAAGGGGACCCAGTACTTC. Its translation: CSVEVGDTSKGTQYF.

At least ten counts were recorded for this clonotype. The chain is built from TRBV15 and TRBJ1-5; possibly TRBD1 for D (5 bases). Looked up from germline, CDR1 is LNHNV and CDR2 is YYDKDF (reference sequence). V shed 0 bases and J shed 5 bases, with 8 bases lying between them. There are 14 residues in the CDR3. CDR3 residues: CATSRETGYQPQHF. DNA for the CDR3: TGTGCCACCAGCAGAGAAACAGGTTATCAGCCCCAGCATTTT.

This clonotype was observed a handful of times. The chain joins TRBV30 to TRBJ2-2; 7 nucleotides match TRBD2. The CDR3 is made up of 16 amino acids. Germline V CDR1 and CDR2: GTSNPN, SVGIG (reference sequence). Trimming at V came to 2 bases and at J to 4 bases, leaving 10 bases not matched to a gene. CDR3 nucleotides: TGTGCCTGGAGTTATAGGGCGGGAGTGGGCACCGGGGAGCTGTTTTTT. This translates into CAWSYRAGVGTGELFF. Based on the CDR3 plus reference TRBV30 and TRBJ2-2, the full variable domain is SQTIHQWPATLVQPVGSPLSLECTVEGTSNPNLYWYRQAAGRGLQLLFYSVGIGQISSEVPQNLSASRPQDRQFILSSKKLLLSDSGFYLCAWSYRAGVGTGELFFGEGSRLTVL.

The V call is TRBV28, the J call TRBJ1-5; 9 bases fit TRBD1. V lost 6 bases and J lost 0; bases outside the gene matches: 18. Germline values: CDR1 MDHEN, CDR2 SYDVKM. The CDR3 contains 20 residues. The CDR3 protein is CASSFAKDRGRYSSNQPQHF. Here the CDR3 DNA reads TGTGCCAGCAGCTTCGCTAAGGACAGGGGTCGATACTCTAGCAATCAGCCCCAGCATTTT.

V and J are TRBV4-2 and TRBJ1-1; 7 bases match TRBD1. The CDR3 contains 17 residues. After removal of 4 bases from V and 6 bases from J, the junction contained 17 bases not matched to a gene. Germline values: CDR1 LGHNA, CDR2 YNFKEQ. The CDR3 region has the DNA TGTGCCAGCAGCCGGACAGGAGGTGCGGAGACGCTCTCTGAAGCTTTCTTT. The encoded protein is CASSRTGGAETLSEAFF.

In this sample, this clonotype turned up many times. V and J are TRBV29-1 and TRBJ2-7; D assignment may be TRBD1 or TRBD2 (5 bases each). CDR3 length equals 13 residues. V gave up 2 bases and J gave up 2 bases, with 10 bases separating them. The germline V gene has CDR1 SQVTM and CDR2 ANQGSEA. The CDR3, as DNA: TGCAGCGTTGAACAGGGAGCCCCCTACGAGCAGTACTTC. Its protein is CSVEQGAPYEQYF.

There are many counts of this clonotype. CDR3 loop: CAWTVGQDNSPLHF. The CDR3 region has the DNA TGTGCCTGGACCGTGGGACAGGATAATTCACCCCTCCACTTT. The chain uses TRBV30 and TRBJ1-6; 8 bases agree with TRBD1. V dropped 4 bases and J dropped 5; count of bases not matched to a gene: 4. In germline, CDR1 is GTSNPN, CDR2 SVGIG (reference sequence). The CDR3 loop spans 14 amino acids. The full variable domain, its missing parts supplied by reference TRBV30 and TRBJ1-6, is SQTIHQWPATLVQPVGSPLSLECTVEGTSNPNLYWYRQAAGRGLQLLFYSVGIGQISSEVPQNLSASRPQDRQFILSSKKLLLSDSGFYLCAWTVGQDNSPLHFGNGTRLTVT.

A few counts support this clonotype. The chain links TRBV6-2 or TRBV6-3 to TRBJ2-3; 10 bases agree with TRBD2. J gave up 1 base and V 8 bases, and 9 bases lay outside the gene matches. CDR3 length equals 16 residues. The germline V gene has CDR1 MNHEY and CDR2 SVGEGT. In DNA form, the CDR3 reads TGTGCCAGCGGGGGCCCTGGGACTAGCGGCACAGATACGCAGTATTTT. Encoded protein: CASGGPGTSGTDTQYF.

At least ten counts were recorded for this clonotype. The V gene is TRBV7-6, the J gene TRBJ2-7; D is uncertain. Trimming stripped 5 bases from V and 0 bases from J, with 8 bases between. The germline V gene encodes CDR1 SGHVS and CDR2 FNYEAQ. The CDR3 contains 13 residues. CDR3 amino acids: CASSQGISYEQYF. DNA of the CDR3: TGTGCCAGCAGCCAAGGGATCTCCTACGAGCAGTACTTC. Combining the CDR3 with reference TRBV7-6 and TRBJ2-7 gives the whole variable domain GAGVSQSPRYKVTKRGQDVALRCDPISGHVSLYWYRQALGQGPEFLTYFNYEAQQDKSGLPNDRFSAERPEGSISTLTIQRTEQRDSAMYRCASSQGISYEQYFGPGTRLTVT.

Ten or more counts support this clonotype. The chain links TRBV5-1 to TRBJ2-7; 9 nucleotides agree with TRBD1. This CDR3 region has 15 residues. The germline gives CDR1 SGHRS, CDR2 YFSETQ. V was clipped by 3 bases and J by 4 bases; unmatched bases: 8. The chain's CDR3 is CASSSLTGGRYEQYF. DNA for the CDR3: TGCGCCAGCAGCTCCCTTACAGGGGGCCGGTACGAGCAGTACTTC. Supplemented by reference TRBV5-1 and TRBJ2-7, the full variable domain reads KAGVTQTPRYLIKTRGQQVTLSCSPISGHRSVSWYQQTPGQGLQFLFEYFSETQRNKGNFPGRFSGRQFSNSRSEMNVSTLELGDSALYLCASSSLTGGRYEQYFGPGTRLTVT.

This clonotype was picked up many times. This chain connects TRBV12-5 to TRBJ2-1, with D perhaps being TRBD1 or TRBD2 (5 bases each). Germline assignment: CDR1 LGHNT and CDR2 FRNRAP. Trimming cost V 0 bases and J 8 bases, with 14 bases left between them. The CDR3 consists of 15 residues. The CDR3 coding sequence is TGTGCTAGTGGTTTGGTTGCAGGGAGTTTCGATGAGCAGTTCTTC. It specifies CASGLVAGSFDEQFF.

This clonotype was detected ten times or more. The V and J genes are TRBV6-2 or TRBV6-3 and TRBJ2-6; 9 bases line up with TRBD2. Germline CDR1 MNHEY, CDR2 SVGEGT. The CDR3 spans 17 residues. V was clipped by 2 bases and J by 0 bases; unmatched bases: 2. CDR3 loop: CASSYVSGGSGANVLTF. CDR3 DNA: TGTGCCAGCAGTTACGTTAGCGGGGGCTCTGGGGCCAACGTCCTGACTTTC.

This clonotype was seen ten or more times. V and J are TRBV20-1 and TRBJ1-1; 8 bases are a match to TRBD1. CDR3 size: 15 residues. V trimming: 3 bases; J trimming: 1 base; junction bases outside the gene matches: 7. Germline CDR1 reads DFQATT; CDR2 reads SNEGSKA (reference sequence). The CDR3 nucleotides are TGCAGTGCTAGGGCACCAGGGGGCTGGAACACTGAAGCTTTCTTT. It encodes CSARAPGGWNTEAFF.

J is TRBJ2-3 and V is TRBV29-1; D remains unclear. V dropped 1 base and J dropped 0 bases, with 5 bases sitting between them. CDR1 and CDR2 from the germline V gene are SQVTM and ANQGSEA. This CDR3 region has 13 residues. The CDR3 DNA sequence: TGCAGCGTTGAAGGGCTGAGCACAGATACGCAGTATTTT. Translation: CSVEGLSTDTQYF.

This clonotype has a count of ten or more. The rearrangement links TRBV12-3 or TRBV12-4 to TRBJ1-1; D is undetermined. The CDR3 is made up of 12 amino acids. Trimming removed 3 bases at V and 11 bases at J, with 13 bases between. The CDR3 sequence: CASSLGPLRAFF. The CDR3 DNA follows: TGTGCCAGCAGTTTGGGTCCCCTTAGGGCTTTCTTT.

Note on this clonotype: With a much larger clone just one base away, this may be a read error. This chain uses TRBV3-1 with TRBJ2-7, with 10 bases that match TRBD2. There are 14 residues in the CDR3. V shed 2 bases and J 7 bases; nucleotides not matched to a gene: 5. Looked up from germline, CDR1 is LGHDT and CDR2 is YNNKEL (reference sequence). The CDR3 reads CASSQSSGGYEQYF. The DNA of the CDR3 is TGTGCCAGCAGCCAATCTAGCGGGGGTTATGAGCAGTACTTC.

This chain links TRBV9 with TRBJ2-5; 8 bases are shared with TRBD2. This CDR3 is built from 16 residues. Trimming cost V 0 bases and J 5 bases; bases outside gene matches: 9. CDR1 is SGDLS and CDR2 is YYNGEE in the germline V gene. The chain's CDR3 is CASSVEEREISETQYF. The CDR3 DNA reads as TGTGCCAGCAGCGTAGAGGAGCGGGAGATCTCTGAGACCCAGTACTTC.

This clonotype was found many times. The V gene is TRBV15, the J gene TRBJ1-1, with D tentatively TRBD1 (6 bases). This CDR3 is 14 amino acids long. The germline CDR1 and CDR2 sequences are LNHNV and YYDKDF (reference sequence). The V gene lost 6 bases and the J gene lost 5 bases, with 16 bases spanning the gap. The CDR3 sequence: CATSLTGRSTEAFF. The CDR3 nucleotides read TGTGCCACCAGTCTTACAGGGCGTAGTACTGAAGCTTTCTTT.

This clonotype was seen many times. The V gene is TRBV7-9, the J gene TRBJ1-2; 11 nucleotides align to TRBD1. The V gene end was trimmed by 6 bases and the J gene end by 3 bases; junction bases not matched to a gene: 3. Germline assignment: CDR1 SEHNR and CDR2 FQNEAQ (reference sequence). The CDR3 covers 14 residues. This CDR3 is CASRGDRGDYGYTF. CDR3 in DNA: TGTGCCAGCAGGGGGGACAGGGGGGACTATGGCTACACCTTC.

This clonotype showed up many times. CDR3 nucleotide sequence: TGTGCCAGTAAAGCGGGAGTCGTGGCAGATACGCAGTATTTT. This gives the protein CASKAGVVADTQYF. This chain connects TRBV19 to TRBJ2-3; TRBD2 matches 8 bases. Trimming removed 7 bases from V and 4 bases from J; junction bases left unmatched: 7. Per germline, CDR1 LNHDA and CDR2 SQIVND (reference sequence). The CDR3 is 14 residues long.

This clonotype was observed at least ten times. The V gene is TRBV4-1, the J gene TRBJ1-2; tentative D call: TRBD1 (5 bases). This CDR3 is 16 amino acids long. Per the germline V gene, CDR1 is MGHRA and CDR2 is YSYEKL. The V end lost 0 bases, the J end lost 4 bases, and 15 bases lay between the germline ends. The CDR3 is CASSQDESRESYGYTF. In nucleotides, the CDR3 is TGCGCCAGCAGCCAAGACGAATCCAGGGAGAGCTATGGCTACACCTTC.

There are a few counts of this clonotype. The rearrangement uses TRBV9 and TRBJ2-1; 7 positions agree with TRBD2. The CDR3 is 15 amino acids. The germline V gene encodes CDR1 SGDLS and CDR2 YYNGEE. V lost 0 bases and J lost 4; bases outside the gene matches: 4. CDR3 sequence reads: CASSVESGEYNEQFF. In DNA form, the CDR3 reads TGTGCCAGCAGCGTAGAGAGCGGGGAATACAATGAGCAGTTCTTC.

This chain uses TRBV7-9 with TRBJ2-5; a weak D match, TRBD2 (7 bases). Between the trimmed V and J ends, which lost 6 bases and 4 bases, there was a span of 15 bases. The CDR3 covers 14 residues. Per the germline V gene, CDR1 is SEHNR and CDR2 is FQNEAQ (reference sequence). CDR3 sequence: CASSTWGGRETQYF. The CDR3 DNA reads as TGTGCCAGCAGTACCTGGGGGGGGCGAGAGACCCAGTACTTC.

This clonotype showed up many times. DNA of the CDR3: TGTGCCAGCGCCGTAGGACAGGCTAATTCACCCCTCCACTTT. Translated, it gives CASAVGQANSPLHF. The chain combines TRBV6-1 with TRBJ1-6; 7 nucleotides line up with TRBD1. From germline, CDR1 is MNHNS and CDR2 SASEGT. The V gene end was trimmed by 8 bases and the J gene end by 6 bases; junction bases not matched to a gene: 7. The CDR3 covers 14 residues.

The V and J genes are TRBV5-1 and TRBJ2-1; D gene ambiguous. Germline CDR1 and CDR2: SGHRS and YFSETQ. The CDR3 totals 13 residues. V lost 0 bases and J lost 8, with 9 bases in between. In nucleotides, the CDR3 is TGCGCCAGCAGCTTGGGAAGCACCTATGAGCAGTTCTTC. Translated: CASSLGSTYEQFF. Drawing the rest from reference TRBV5-1 and TRBJ2-1, the complete variable domain is KAGVTQTPRYLIKTRGQQVTLSCSPISGHRSVSWYQQTPGQGLQFLFEYFSETQRNKGNFPGRFSGRQFSNSRSEMNVSTLELGDSALYLCASSLGSTYEQFFGPGTRLTVL.

This clonotype occurred many times. The V call is TRBV5-1, the J call TRBJ2-7, with TRBD1 identical over 7 bases. Germline CDR1 is SGHRS and CDR2 is YFSETQ. CDR3 size: 16 residues. With 5 bases clipped from V and 1 base from J, the junction kept 12 bases outside the gene matches. The CDR3 protein is CASRSTPTTGSYEQYF. The CDR3 region has the DNA TGCGCCAGCAGATCTACTCCAACGACAGGGTCCTACGAGCAGTACTTC.

This clonotype was counted at least ten times. The chain couples TRBV28 to TRBJ2-7, with a tentative D call TRBD1 (5 bases). Germline V gene data show CDR1 as MDHEN and CDR2 as SYDVKM. Trimming pared 8 bases from V and 0 bases from J, leaving 8 bases between. CDR3 length: 12 residues. Written as DNA, the CDR3 is TGTGCCAGCCAAGACAGCTCCTACGAGCAGTACTTC. Protein product: CASQDSSYEQYF.